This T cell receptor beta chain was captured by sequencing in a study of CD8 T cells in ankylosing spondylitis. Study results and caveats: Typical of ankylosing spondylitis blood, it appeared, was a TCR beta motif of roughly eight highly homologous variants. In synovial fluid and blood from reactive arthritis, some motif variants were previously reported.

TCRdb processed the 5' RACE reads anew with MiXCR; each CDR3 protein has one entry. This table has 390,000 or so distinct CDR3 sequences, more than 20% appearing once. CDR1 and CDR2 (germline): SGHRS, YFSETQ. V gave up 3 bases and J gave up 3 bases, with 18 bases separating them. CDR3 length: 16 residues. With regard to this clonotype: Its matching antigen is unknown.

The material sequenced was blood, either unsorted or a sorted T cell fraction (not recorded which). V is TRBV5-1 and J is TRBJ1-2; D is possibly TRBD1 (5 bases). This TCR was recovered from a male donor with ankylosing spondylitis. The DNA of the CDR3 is TGCGCCAGCAGCTCCCAGGGAGGGGCCGCGGACTATGGCTACACCTTC. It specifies CASSSQGGAADYGYTF.